The source of this TCR beta chain is a study of control samples from healthy donors and cancer patients. Assay: immunoSEQ multiplex PCR; the TCRdb copy retains only in-frame clones and omits some. Of about 120,000 clones in the sample, around 88% are singletons; the top ten hold 3.4%. The TCR was taken from a man aged 35-49 years in good health. Sequencing was carried out using blood.

The CDR3 DNA sequence: TGTGCCAGCAGTGGGACCGGAGTGGGGCAAGAGACCCAGTACTTC. The encoded protein is CASSGTGVGQETQYF. The V gene is TRBV2, the J gene TRBJ2-5; D gene uncertain. Germline V gene data show CDR1 as SNHLY and CDR2 as FYNNEI. The CDR3 totals 15 residues. The V end lost 4 bases, the J end lost 2 bases, and 14 bases lay between the germline ends.